These 21 T cell receptor beta chains originate from one sample sequenced in a study of blood T cell repertoires in COVID-19. Assay: immunoSEQ multiplex PCR; the TCRdb copy retains only in-frame clones and omits some. The repertoire holds roughly 110,000 clones, about 89% seen once, with nearly 5% in the top ten. The material sequenced was peripheral blood. These receptors were obtained from a man in his forties or fifties with active or convalescent COVID-19.

The chain uses TRBV7-6 and TRBJ2-7; maybe TRBD1 (5 bases). Germline V CDR1 and CDR2: SGHVS, FNYEAQ. CDR3 length equals 13 residues. V lost 1 base and J lost 8, with 12 bases in between. CDR3 bases: TGTGCCAGCAGCTTAGACACAGGAAACCAGCAGTACTTC. Its translation: CASSLDTGNQQYF.

V gene TRBV12-3 or TRBV12-4 combines with J gene TRBJ2-1; 7 bases match TRBD1. V was clipped by 3 bases and J by 10 bases; unmatched bases: 3. The CDR3 covers 12 residues. The CDR3 region has the DNA TGTGCCAGCAGTTTTAACAGGGGCGAGCAGTTCTTC. It specifies CASSFNRGEQFF.

The V gene is TRBV7-3, the J gene TRBJ1-2; 7 nucleotides agree with TRBD1. The germline V gene has CDR1 SGHTA and CDR2 FQGTGA. J lost 3 bases, V lost 5 bases, and 15 bases had no gene match. This CDR3 has 17 residues. The CDR3 DNA reads TGTGCCAGCAGCCCCCGACATTCACGACAGGGACACTATGGCTACACCTTC. Its translation is CASSPRHSRQGHYGYTF.

The chain has TRBV5-6 and TRBJ1-5; D gene ambiguous. Trimming removed 4 bases at V and 10 bases at J, with 12 bases between. CDR1 is SGHDT, CDR2 YYEEEE, per germline. This CDR3 region has 12 residues. This CDR3 reads CASSLSGSPQHF. CDR3 DNA: TGTGCCAGCAGCCTGTCGGGGAGTCCCCAGCATTTT.

The V gene is TRBV5-8, the J gene TRBJ2-2; 7 bases align to TRBD1. Germline CDR1 SGHTS, CDR2 YDEGEE. V shed 2 bases, J shed 5 bases, and the junction held 6 bases outside the gene matches. The CDR3 is 15 residues long. The CDR3 loop reads CASSFGTANTGELFF. CDR3 nucleotides: TGTGCCAGCAGCTTCGGGACAGCCAATACCGGGGAGCTGTTTTTT.

The chain joins TRBV19 to TRBJ2-3, with a possible D match to TRBD2 (5 bases). V was trimmed by 5 bases and J by 6 bases, leaving 18 bases between them. The V gene's germline CDR1 is LNHDA and CDR2 SQIVND (reference sequence). The CDR3 spans 15 residues. The chain's CDR3 is CASSPQDWLRDTQYF. The CDR3 DNA reads TGTGCCAGTAGTCCCCAGGACTGGCTTAGGGATACGCAGTATTTT. Full variable domain (remainder filled in from reference TRBV19 and TRBJ2-3): DGGITQSPKYLFRKEGQNVTLSCEQNLNHDAMYWYRQDPGQGLRLIYYSQIVNDFQKGDIAEGYSVSREKKESFPLTVTSAQKNPTAFYLCASSPQDWLRDTQYFGPGTRLTVL.

The V gene is TRBV12-3 or TRBV12-4, the J gene TRBJ2-5; D is unclear. The ends were cut back, 6 bases at V and 3 bases at J, with 5 bases in the middle. The CDR3 sequence is 11 residues long. CDR3 sequence (DNA): TGTGCCAGCAGCCCCAAAGAGACCCAGTACTTC. It is translated as CASSPKETQYF.

CDR3: CASSPQGAREKLFF. DNA for the CDR3: TGTGCCAGCAGCCCACAGGGGGCGCGAGAAAAACTGTTTTTT. The V call is TRBV7-2, the J call TRBJ1-4; 9 positions match TRBD1. J was trimmed by 8 bases and V by 5 bases; bases with no gene match: 6. The V gene's germline CDR1 is SGHTA and CDR2 FQGNSA. This CDR3 is 14 amino acids long.

The chain carries TRBV7-3 and TRBJ2-1, with 12 bases matching TRBD2. Germline-derived CDR1 and CDR2 are SGHTA and FQGTGA. V dropped 4 bases and J dropped 4; count of bases not matched to a gene: 5. This CDR3 is built from 16 residues. The CDR3 DNA sequence: TGTGCCAGCAGCTCCGGACTAGCGGGGACATACAATGAGCAGTTCTTC. It translates to CASSSGLAGTYNEQFF.

This chain uses TRBV6-5 with TRBJ1-2; D perhaps matches TRBD1 (6 bases). This CDR3 has 14 amino acids. Between the trimmed V and J ends, which lost 5 bases and 2 bases, there was a span of 12 bases. Germline CDR1 is MNHEY and CDR2 is SVGAGI. This CDR3 is CASSPRQANYGYTF. CDR3 sequence (DNA): TGTGCCAGCAGTCCCCGACAGGCGAACTATGGCTACACCTTC.

The J gene is TRBJ2-7, the V gene TRBV30, with 11 nucleotides matching TRBD2. This CDR3 contains 15 residues. Germline V gene sequence: CDR1 GTSNPN, CDR2 SVGIG (reference sequence). V lost 6 bases and J lost 6; bases outside the gene matches: 13. CDR3: CACVASGRPGAEQYF. The CDR3 region has the DNA TGTGCCTGTGTGGCTAGCGGGAGGCCGGGGGCCGAGCAGTACTTC. Complete variable domain (other parts from reference TRBV30 and TRBJ2-7): SQTIHQWPATLVQPVGSPLSLECTVEGTSNPNLYWYRQAAGRGLQLLFYSVGIGQISSEVPQNLSASRPQDRQFILSSKKLLLSDSGFYLCACVASGRPGAEQYFGPGTRLTVT.

The J gene is TRBJ1-3, the V gene TRBV30; D is perhaps TRBD1 (5 bases). CDR1 GTSNPN and CDR2 SVGIG come from the germline V gene (reference sequence). The CDR3 has 13 amino acids. V gave up 2 bases and J gave up 2 bases, with 7 bases separating them. The CDR3 reads CAWSSGAGNTIYF. The DNA of the CDR3 is TGTGCCTGGAGTTCGGGGGCTGGAAACACCATATATTTT.

The genes are TRBV7-9 and TRBJ1-1; D is unresolved. CDR1 SEHNR and CDR2 FQNEAQ come from the germline V gene (reference sequence). The V gene lost 5 bases and the J gene lost 7 bases, with 14 bases spanning the gap. The CDR3 length is 13 residues. The CDR3 region has the DNA TGTGCCAGCAGCCCCCCCGCGCGGAGTGAAGCTTTCTTT. Translation: CASSPPARSEAFF.

The chain couples TRBV18 to TRBJ1-1, with 8 bases fitting TRBD1. Losses at the gene ends were 0 bases for V and 0 bases for J; bases not matched to a gene: 6. The CDR3 covers 17 residues. Germline V gene lookup returns CDR1 KGHSH and CDR2 LQKENI. The CDR3 loop is CASSPPLGQGLNTEAFF. The CDR3 bases are TGTGCCAGCTCACCACCCCTAGGACAGGGATTGAACACTGAAGCTTTCTTT.

The chain combines TRBV7-4 with TRBJ1-2; D call uncertain. V was shortened by 0 bases and J by 4 bases, with 9 bases between the two germline ends. The CDR3 covers 14 residues. Germline lookup yields CDR1 SGHVT and CDR2 SQSDAQ. The CDR3 bases are TGTGCCAGCAGCTTAGCGTCAGACTTCTATGGCTACACCTTC. This encodes CASSLASDFYGYTF.

The chain has TRBV29-1 and TRBJ2-7; 9 nucleotides align to TRBD1. The CDR3 covers 12 residues. V lost 6 bases, J lost 5 bases, and 5 bases stayed unmatched. Germline V gene data show CDR1 as SQVTM and CDR2 as ANQGSEA. CDR3 DNA: TGCAGCGTCGGGGGACAGGGAAACGAGCAGTACTTC. Translated: CSVGGQGNEQYF.

The chain is built from TRBV5-4 and TRBJ2-2, with D possibly TRBD1 on 7 matching bases. V was cut by 6 bases and J by 7 bases, with 19 bases left in between. The germline V gene encodes CDR1 SGHNT and CDR2 YYREEE (reference sequence). This CDR3 region has 15 residues. CDR3 region: CASTTGGGANGELFF. CDR3 nucleotide sequence: TGTGCCAGCACCACAGGAGGGGGCGCGAACGGGGAGCTGTTTTTT.

The chain couples TRBV19 to TRBJ2-5, with 12 nucleotides matching TRBD1. Germline CDR1 LNHDA, CDR2 SQIVND (reference sequence). The CDR3 covers 14 residues. V was clipped by 5 bases and J by 5 bases; unmatched bases: 3. CDR3 sequence: CASSGTGGSETQYF. For the CDR3, the DNA is TGTGCCAGTAGTGGGACAGGGGGCTCCGAGACCCAGTACTTC.

V is TRBV11-2 and J is TRBJ1-1; TRBD1 matches 10 bases. Germline V gene sequence: CDR1 SGHAT, CDR2 FQNNGV. The CDR3 is 18 amino acids. V dropped 5 bases and J dropped 0; count of bases not matched to a gene: 12. CDR3 coding DNA: TGTGCCAGCAGCGCAAAATATCGGGGACAGGGGCTGAACACTGAAGCTTTCTTT. Protein sequence: CASSAKYRGQGLNTEAFF. The entire variable domain, with the rest obtained from reference TRBV11-2 and TRBJ1-1, is as follows: EAGVAQSPRYKIIEKRQSVAFWCNPISGHATLYWYQQILGQGPKLLIQFQNNGVVDDSQLPKDRFSAERLKGVDSTLKIQPAKLEDSAVYLCASSAKYRGQGLNTEAFFGQGTRLTVV.

V is TRBV30 and J is TRBJ1-5; D unresolved. The CDR3 is 14 residues long. V was cut by 5 bases and J by 7 bases, with 18 bases left in between. Per the germline V gene, CDR1 is GTSNPN and CDR2 is SVGIG (reference sequence). The CDR3 protein is CAWGGEVDGQPQHF. CDR3 DNA sequence: TGTGCCTGGGGCGGGGAGGTTGATGGGCAGCCCCAGCATTTT. The full variable domain, rest sourced from reference TRBV30 and TRBJ1-5, is SQTIHQWPATLVQPVGSPLSLECTVEGTSNPNLYWYRQAAGRGLQLLFYSVGIGQISSEVPQNLSASRPQDRQFILSSKKLLLSDSGFYLCAWGGEVDGQPQHFGDGTRLSIL.

The gene calls are TRBV30 and TRBJ1-5; D is perhaps TRBD1 (5 bases). There are 16 residues in the CDR3. V was cut by 2 bases and J by 1 base, with 15 bases left in between. Germline V gives CDR1 GTSNPN, CDR2 SVGIG (reference sequence). The CDR3 loop is CAWSPDSSISNQPQHF. The CDR3 nucleotides are TGTGCCTGGAGTCCCGACAGCTCTATAAGCAATCAGCCCCAGCATTTT.